The 17 T cell receptor beta chains below all came from one sample that was sequenced in a study of T cells in Graves' hyperthyroidism and ophthalmopathy. Template material for amplifying TCR beta CDR3 regions consisted of RNA transcripts. Researchers ran a first-round RT-PCR on the TCR CDR3 using the HTBI primer set. From the multiplex PCR reads, TCRdb called clonotypes with MiXCR, one entry per CDR3 protein. The table includes roughly 740,000 distinct CDR3 sequences, roughly 15% detected once. Sequenced: blood. The origin of the receptors is a man younger than 35 with Graves' hyperthyroidism.

This clonotype has only a few counts. The chain joins TRBV5-1 to TRBJ2-1; D gene uncertain. CDR1 and CDR2 (germline): SGHRS, YFSETQ. V shed 6 bases and J shed 2 bases, with 9 bases lying between them. CDR3 length: 13 amino acids. The CDR3 nucleotides read TGCGCCAGCAAGTCCCAGACCTACAATGAGCAGTTCTTC. This translates into CASKSQTYNEQFF.

This clonotype appeared many times. The chain links TRBV6-1 to TRBJ1-1, with TRBD1 identical over 8 bases. V lost 5 bases, J lost 3 bases, and 5 bases stayed unmatched. Germline V gene lookup returns CDR1 MNHNS and CDR2 SASEGT. The CDR3 contains 14 residues. The CDR3 sequence: CASSYNRGDTEAFF. CDR3 bases: TGTGCCAGCAGTTATAACAGGGGGGACACTGAAGCTTTCTTT.

This clonotype was counted only a few times. The chain combines TRBV19 with TRBJ2-7; D might be TRBD2 (5 bases). The CDR3 loop spans 14 amino acids. Germline lookup yields CDR1 LNHDA and CDR2 SQIVND (reference sequence). The germline V and J ends were trimmed by 5 bases and 3 bases, with 14 bases remaining between them. The CDR3 bases are TGTGCCAGTAGTGTCCGAGCGGCTAACTACGAGCAGTACTTC. Protein: CASSVRAANYEQYF.

Many counts were recorded for this clonotype. The J gene is TRBJ2-1, the V gene TRBV7-9; tentative D call: TRBD2 (7 bases). V dropped 4 bases and J dropped 2 bases, with 30 bases sitting between them. The CDR3 is made up of 21 amino acids. Germline loops: CDR1 SEHNR, CDR2 FQNEAQ (reference sequence). CDR3 sequence (DNA): TGTGCCAGCAGCTCCCCGAGGGGGGAGGGCCGGAAACCCACGCCCTACAATGAGCAGTTCTTC. This sequence encodes CASSSPRGEGRKPTPYNEQFF.

In its sample, this clonotype was seen a few times. The J gene is TRBJ2-1, the V gene TRBV7-9, with 7 positions matching TRBD1. Per germline, CDR1 SEHNR and CDR2 FQNEAQ (reference sequence). After removal of 5 bases from V and 4 bases from J, the junction contained 11 bases not matched to a gene. This CDR3 comprises 16 residues. CDR3 sequence (DNA): TGTGCCAGCAGCCTCTTTACAGGGGTCGGGTACAATGAGCAGTTCTTC. The encoded protein is CASSLFTGVGYNEQFF.

This clonotype turned up a few times. The chain has TRBV20-1 and TRBJ2-5; D remains ambiguous. Trimming stripped 4 bases from V and 2 bases from J, with 14 bases between. There are 14 residues in the CDR3. Germline V gene sequence: CDR1 DFQATT, CDR2 SNEGSKA (reference sequence). The CDR3 is CSATPLLGQETQYF. CDR3 nucleotides: TGCAGTGCTACCCCCCTGTTGGGGCAAGAGACCCAGTACTTC.

The chain joins TRBV10-3 to TRBJ2-1; TRBD1 matches at 8 bases. CDR1 and CDR2 from the germline V gene are ENHRY and SYGVKD. Germline trimming cut 6 bases from V and 7 bases from J; bases unmatched to any gene: 5. The CDR3 runs 13 residues. The CDR3 sequence: CAIRGQAGNEQFF. In DNA form, the CDR3 reads TGTGCCATCAGGGGACAGGCTGGGAATGAGCAGTTCTTC.

In its sample, this clonotype was seen a few times. This chain links TRBV27 with TRBJ2-3; 7 bases are shared with TRBD2. Germline values: CDR1 MNHEY, CDR2 SMNVEV (reference sequence). The V segment lost 8 bases and the J segment 2 bases; nucleotides outside the gene matches: 10. This CDR3 has 15 amino acids. This CDR3 reads CASGKRDQITDTQYF. CDR3 bases: TGTGCCAGCGGAAAGCGGGACCAAATCACAGATACGCAGTATTTT.

The chain has TRBV20-1 and TRBJ2-5, with TRBD2 matching over 10 bases. CDR1 is DFQATT, CDR2 SNEGSKA, per germline (reference sequence). V lost 6 bases and J lost 5; bases outside the gene matches: 15. The CDR3 totals 16 residues. This CDR3 is CSAPSASGRAVETQYF. The CDR3 nucleotides are TGCAGTGCCCCGTCGGCGAGCGGGAGGGCCGTGGAGACCCAGTACTTC.

This clonotype was counted between two and nine times. The V call is TRBV7-2, the J call TRBJ2-3; D gene unclear. Trimming left V 9 bases short and J 1 base short, with 11 bases between. The germline V gene encodes CDR1 SGHTA and CDR2 FQGNSA. There are 13 residues in the CDR3. CDR3 bases: TGTGCCAGTCATCGTGGGCGCACAGATACGCAGTATTTT. Its protein product is CASHRGRTDTQYF.

This clonotype occurred many times. The genes are TRBV11-1 and TRBJ1-1; TRBD1 agrees at 8 bases. Germline V gene sequence: CDR1 SGHAT, CDR2 FQDESV (reference sequence). CDR3 length: 14 residues. J gave up 4 bases and V 2 bases, and 3 bases lay outside the gene matches. CDR3 amino acids: CASSLQGAATEAFF. In nucleotides, the CDR3 is TGTGCCAGCAGCTTACAGGGGGCGGCCACTGAAGCTTTCTTT. Complete variable domain (other parts from reference TRBV11-1 and TRBJ1-1): EAEVAQSPRYKITEKSQAVAFWCDPISGHATLYWYRQILGQGPELLVQFQDESVVDDSQLPKDRFSAERLKGVDSTLKIQPAELGDSAMYLCASSLQGAATEAFFGQGTRLTVV.

This clonotype was seen ten or more times. V gene TRBV12-3 or TRBV12-4 combines with J gene TRBJ1-5; 11 positions match TRBD1. The junction had 7 bases not matched to a gene; V was cut back by 4 bases and J by 2 bases. This CDR3 region has 17 residues. CDR3 amino acids: CASSWDRGWGGNQPQHF. CDR3 bases: TGTGCCAGCAGTTGGGACAGGGGGTGGGGTGGCAATCAGCCCCAGCATTTT.

This clonotype was detected many times. This chain joins TRBV28 and TRBJ2-7; D is perhaps TRBD1 or TRBD2 (5 bases each). This CDR3 contains 14 residues. Germline CDR1 reads MDHEN; CDR2 reads SYDVKM. The V end was cut by 8 bases, the J end by 0 bases, with 14 bases between. The CDR3 here is CASRGDDSSYEQYF. CDR3 DNA: TGTGCCAGCCGTGGGGACGACAGCTCCTACGAGCAGTACTTC.

In its sample, this clonotype was seen a few times. The chain recombines TRBV9 with TRBJ1-1; TRBD1 matches at 10 bases. Germline V CDR1 and CDR2: SGDLS, YYNGEE. CDR3 length: 15 amino acids. The V and J ends lost 3 bases and 5 bases, in that order; junction bases with no gene match: 7. CDR3 region: CASSASGTGDTEAFF. In DNA form, the CDR3 reads TGTGCCAGCAGCGCCTCCGGGACAGGGGATACTGAAGCTTTCTTT.

About this clonotype: A much larger clonotype is one base distant, so this may be a read error. This CDR3 fails to terminate in the conserved phenylalanine or tryptophan, so it likely reflects a read error. J is TRBJ1-1 and V is TRBV9; D is unclear. Trimming removed 0 bases from V and 1 base from J, with 7 bases in between. Germline CDR1 is SGDLS and CDR2 is YYNGEE. The CDR3 consists of 14 residues. The CDR3 DNA follows: TGTGCCAGCAGCGTAGGTCGGGGGAACACTGAAGCTTTCCTT. Protein: CASSVGRGNTEAFL.

This clonotype was observed a handful of times. The V gene is TRBV28, the J gene TRBJ2-1, with 11 positions matching TRBD2. Germline loops: CDR1 MDHEN, CDR2 SYDVKM. The CDR3 length is 17 residues. The V and J ends lost 11 bases and 9 bases, in that order; junction bases with no gene match: 21. The CDR3 bases are TGTGCCGCCCTTAACCGACTAGCGGGAAATAGTTTAAGTGAGCAGTTCTTC. Translated: CAALNRLAGNSLSEQFF.

Many counts were recorded for this clonotype. J is TRBJ2-1 and V is TRBV6-1, with TRBD2 matching 15 bases. V lost 6 bases and J lost 12; bases outside the gene matches: 6. The germline V gene has CDR1 MNHNS and CDR2 SASEGT. The CDR3 is 14 residues long. The CDR3, as DNA: TGTGCCAGCAGCGGACTAGCGGGAGGGCCGAGGCAGTTCTTC. This translates into CASSGLAGGPRQFF.